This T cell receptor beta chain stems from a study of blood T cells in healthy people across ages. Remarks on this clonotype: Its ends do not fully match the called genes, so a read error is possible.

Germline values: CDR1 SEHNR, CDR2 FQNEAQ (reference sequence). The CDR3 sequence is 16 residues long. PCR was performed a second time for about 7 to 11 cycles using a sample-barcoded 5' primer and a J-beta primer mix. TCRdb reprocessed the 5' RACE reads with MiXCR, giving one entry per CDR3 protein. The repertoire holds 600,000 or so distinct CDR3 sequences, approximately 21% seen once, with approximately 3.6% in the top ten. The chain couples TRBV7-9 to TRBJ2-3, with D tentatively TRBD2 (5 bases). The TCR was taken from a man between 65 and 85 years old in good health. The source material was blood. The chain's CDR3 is CASSPGHTRTQETQYF. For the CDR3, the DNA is TGTGCCAGCAGTCCCGGCCACACTAGAACCCAAGAGACCCAGTACTTT. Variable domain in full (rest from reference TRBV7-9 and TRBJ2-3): DTGVSQNPRHKITKRGQNVTFRCDPISEHNRLYWYRQTLGQGPEFLTYFQNEAQLEKSRLLSDRFSAERPKGSFSTLEIQRTEQGDSAMYLCASSPGHTRTQETQYFGPGTRLTVL.